The 22 T cell receptor beta chains listed next were all sequenced from one sample in a study of T-cell memory formation after mild COVID-19. TCRdb itself ran the 5' RACE reads through MiXCR, one entry per CDR3 protein. The sample yields roughly 170,000 distinct CDR3 sequences, approximately 17% seen once. Material for sequencing was PBMCs or a T cell subset sorted from them (not recorded which). These receptors originate from a man younger than 35 who had mild COVID-19 (a few samples of this study predate the infection). Cell type and time point are not known.

This clonotype was counted only a few times. One end of the junction is discordant with germline, which a read error may explain. The V gene is TRBV7-7, the J gene TRBJ2-1; 9 bases fit TRBD2. The CDR3 runs to 18 residues. CDR1 and CDR2 (germline): SSHAT, FNYEAQ (reference sequence). The chain's CDR3 is CASSPAGSGGPGRDEQFF. The CDR3 DNA follows: TGTGCTAGCAGCCCAGCGGGTAGCGGGGGCCCGGGTCGGGATGAGCAGTTCTTC.

V usage is TRBV2 and J usage is TRBJ1-1; TRBD1 might be the D (5 bases). Trimming took off 2 bases at V and 4 bases at J, with 5 bases between the two ends. Germline CDR1 and CDR2: SNHLY and FYNNEI. The CDR3 covers 12 residues. The CDR3 sequence is CASSERGTEAFF. As DNA, the CDR3 is TGTGCCAGCAGTGAAAGGGGCACTGAAGCTTTCTTT. The full variable domain, with the rest looked up from reference TRBV2 and TRBJ1-1, is EPEVTQTPSHQVTQMGQEVILRCVPISNHLYFYWYRQILGQKVEFLVSFYNNEISEKSEIFDDQFSVERPDGSNFTLKIRSTKLEDSAMYFCASSERGTEAFFGQGTRLTVV.

A few counts support this clonotype. The chain links TRBV7-8 to TRBJ2-1; no clear D gene. Germline V CDR1 and CDR2: SGHVS, FQNEAQ. The CDR3 totals 16 residues. V was pared by 1 base and J by 0 bases, with 10 bases between. The CDR3 nucleotides read TGTGCCAGCAGCTTAGGTAGGGTTTCCTCCTACAATGAGCAGTTCTTC. Amino acid sequence: CASSLGRVSSYNEQFF.

In this sample, this clonotype turned up a few times. Written as DNA, the CDR3 is TGTGCCAGCTCATCGGGACCGGGATACGAGCAGTACTTC. Protein: CASSSGPGYEQYF. V gene TRBV18 combines with J gene TRBJ2-7; D may match TRBD1 or TRBD2 (5 bases each). The germline CDR1 and CDR2 sequences are KGHSH and LQKENI. Trimming pared 5 bases from V and 4 bases from J, leaving 12 bases between. The CDR3 loop spans 13 amino acids.

The chain carries TRBV7-2 and TRBJ2-3; 8 positions match TRBD1. Germline V CDR1 and CDR2: SGHTA, FQGNSA. V shed 1 base and J 2 bases; nucleotides not matched to a gene: 5. The CDR3 is 16 amino acids. The CDR3: CASSLGLTGATDTQYF. The DNA of the CDR3 is TGTGCCAGCAGCTTAGGGTTGACAGGGGCCACAGATACGCAGTATTTT.

The sample holds many counts of this clonotype. The chain links TRBV3-1 to TRBJ2-1, with D unresolved. The V end was cut by 4 bases, the J end by 6 bases, with 10 bases between. This CDR3 comprises 13 residues. Germline V gene data show CDR1 as LGHDT and CDR2 as YNNKEL (reference sequence). CDR3 loop: CASSPRTGNEQFF. CDR3 coding DNA: TGTGCCAGCAGCCCTCGGACGGGCAATGAGCAGTTCTTC.

CDR3 in amino acids: CASSLGPGPTDTQYF. The CDR3 DNA follows: TGTGCCAGCAGCTTAGGCCCGGGTCCCACAGATACGCAGTATTTT. The chain has TRBV7-2 and TRBJ2-3; no firm D call. CDR1 and CDR2 (germline): SGHTA, FQGNSA. This CDR3 region has 15 residues. V was pared by 1 base and J by 2 bases, with 10 bases between. Supplemented by reference TRBV7-2 and TRBJ2-3, the full variable domain reads GAGVSQSPSNKVTEKGKDVELRCDPISGHTALYWYRQSLGQGLEFLIYFQGNSAPDKSGLPSDRFSAERTGGSVSTLTIQRTQQEDSAVYLCASSLGPGPTDTQYFGPGTRLTVL.

The chain couples TRBV5-1 to TRBJ1-1; TRBD1 is a possible D gene (5 bases). The germline V gene has CDR1 SGHRS and CDR2 YFSETQ. The CDR3 covers 15 residues. Trimming removed 0 bases from V and 1 base from J, with 10 bases in between. CDR3 region: CASSLGGTANTEAFF. The CDR3, as DNA: TGCGCCAGCAGCTTGGGGGGGACGGCGAACACTGAAGCTTTCTTT.

The rearrangement links TRBV7-2 to TRBJ2-3; D may be TRBD2 (6 bases). The ends were cut back, 6 bases at V and 2 bases at J, with 12 bases in the middle. CDR1 and CDR2 from the germline V gene are SGHTA and FQGNSA. The CDR3 is made up of 14 amino acids. The CDR3 DNA reads as TGTGCCAGCAGACCCGGGACTTTCACAGATACGCAGTATTTT. Its protein product is CASRPGTFTDTQYF.

A few counts support this clonotype. The chain has TRBV7-2 and TRBJ1-1; 7 positions agree with TRBD1. Germline trimming cut 2 bases from V and 8 bases from J; bases unmatched to any gene: 11. Looked up from germline, CDR1 is SGHTA and CDR2 is FQGNSA. The CDR3 sequence is 15 residues long. This CDR3 reads CASSLNTLRGTEAFF. The CDR3 bases are TGTGCCAGCAGCTTAAACACGCTCAGGGGGACAGAAGCTTTCTTT.

This clonotype was seen more than once but under ten times. This chain links TRBV5-1 with TRBJ1-2; the match to TRBD1 covers 8 bases. The junction had 10 bases not matched to a gene; V was cut back by 4 bases and J by 8 bases. CDR1 is SGHRS and CDR2 is YFSETQ in the germline V gene. The CDR3 loop spans 14 amino acids. CDR3: CASSLQTGAGGYTF. For the CDR3, the DNA is TGCGCCAGCAGCCTACAGACAGGGGCTGGGGGCTACACCTTC.

Only a few counts were recorded for this clonotype. The rearrangement joins TRBV7-2 to TRBJ1-6, with 9 bases identical to TRBD1. The length of the CDR3 is 15 residues. CDR1 and CDR2 (germline): SGHTA, FQGNSA. Unmatched junction bases numbered 8, after V lost 5 bases and J lost 9 bases. CDR3 sequence: CASSEGQGMSSPLHF. The CDR3 DNA is TGTGCCAGCAGCGAAGGACAGGGGATGAGTTCACCCCTCCACTTT.

This clonotype was counted between two and nine times. The rearrangement uses TRBV27 and TRBJ1-4; D remains ambiguous. Deletions cut 5 bases from V and 0 bases from J, with 10 bases between. CDR1 and CDR2 (germline): MNHEY, SMNVEV (reference sequence). The CDR3 totals 15 residues. The CDR3 nucleotides are TGTGCCAGCAGTCTCCGCCTTGCAACTAATGAAAAACTGTTTTTT. Encoded protein: CASSLRLATNEKLFF.

This chain uses TRBV6-5 with TRBJ2-7; D possibly uses TRBD1 or TRBD2 (5 bases each). Germline loops: CDR1 MNHEY, CDR2 SVGAGI. The CDR3 length is 13 residues. V shed 2 bases and J shed 7 bases, with 12 bases lying between them. The CDR3 nucleotides read TGTGCCAGCAGTTACACAGGTTCGGGGGAGCAGTACGTC. Its protein product is CASSYTGSGEQYV.

The chain's CDR3 is CASSYSGRDATDTQYF. As DNA, the CDR3 is TGTGCCAGCAGTTACTCGGGTCGGGACGCCACAGATACGCAGTATTTT. The chain combines TRBV6-5 with TRBJ2-3; D could derive from TRBD1 or TRBD2 (5 bases each). Trimming removed 0 bases at V and 2 bases at J, with 12 bases between. Germline V CDR1 and CDR2: MNHEY, SVGAGI. The CDR3 extends over 16 amino acids.

This chain connects TRBV5-1 to TRBJ2-5; TRBD1 aligns across 8 bases. Germline values: CDR1 SGHRS, CDR2 YFSETQ. The CDR3 is 14 amino acids. V dropped 4 bases and J dropped 5; count of bases not matched to a gene: 7. CDR3 in amino acids: CASSGGQGLETQYF. The CDR3 DNA follows: TGCGCCAGCAGCGGCGGACAGGGCTTGGAGACCCAGTACTTC.

This clonotype was seen ten or more times. The J gene is TRBJ2-5, the V gene TRBV11-2; D not resolved. Trimming shortened V by 1 base and J by 2 bases, and 5 bases separated the two germline ends. Germline V gene sequence: CDR1 SGHAT, CDR2 FQNNGV. The CDR3 spans 13 residues. The CDR3 here is CASSLAQQETQYF. For the CDR3, the DNA is TGTGCCAGCAGCTTAGCGCAGCAAGAGACCCAGTACTTC.

V usage is TRBV6-4 and J usage is TRBJ1-5; D may be TRBD1 (5 bases). V was pared by 3 bases and J by 2 bases, with 8 bases between. The length of the CDR3 is 14 residues. Germline V lookup: CDR1 MRHNA, CDR2 SNTAGT. CDR3 residues: CASSEQAGNQPQHF. For the CDR3, the DNA is TGTGCCAGCAGTGAACAGGCGGGCAATCAGCCCCAGCATTTT.

This clonotype was picked up many times. The V gene is TRBV7-2, the J gene TRBJ2-1; no clear D. V was trimmed by 6 bases and J by 4 bases, leaving 10 bases between them. Germline values: CDR1 SGHTA, CDR2 FQGNSA. The CDR3 extends over 13 amino acids. The CDR3 DNA sequence: TGTGCCAGCAGTCCGTACATGTACAATGAGCAGTTCTTC. This translates into CASSPYMYNEQFF. Using reference TRBV7-2 and TRBJ2-1 for the parts outside the CDR3, the full variable domain is GAGVSQSPSNKVTEKGKDVELRCDPISGHTALYWYRQSLGQGLEFLIYFQGNSAPDKSGLPSDRFSAERTGGSVSTLTIQRTQQEDSAVYLCASSPYMYNEQFFGPGTRLTVL.

This clonotype was observed many times. This rearrangement joins TRBV7-9 to TRBJ2-2; no definite D call. Germline V gives CDR1 SEHNR, CDR2 FQNEAQ (reference sequence). Trimming took 1 base from V and 4 from J, leaving 4 bases between them. The CDR3 is 13 residues long. CDR3 nucleotides: TGTGCCAGCAGCTTAGATCGCACCGGGGAGCTGTTTTTT. This gives the protein CASSLDRTGELFF.

This clonotype turned up a few times. The CDR3 spells CASSSQGVGEQYF. The CDR3 nucleotides are TGTGCCAGCAGCTCTCAGGGGGTGGGCGAGCAGTACTTC. This chain joins TRBV7-2 and TRBJ2-7, with 7 bases aligning to TRBD1. V was clipped by 4 bases and J by 6 bases; unmatched bases: 6. Germline values: CDR1 SGHTA, CDR2 FQGNSA. This CDR3 has 13 amino acids.

The chain links TRBV5-5 to TRBJ2-5; D unclear. CDR1 is SGHKS and CDR2 is YYEKEE in the germline V gene (reference sequence). Trimming pared 2 bases from V and 1 base from J, leaving 9 bases between. The CDR3 covers 14 residues. Here the CDR3 reads CASSLWASQETQYF. The CDR3 coding sequence is TGTGCCAGCAGCTTATGGGCGTCCCAAGAGACCCAGTACTTC.